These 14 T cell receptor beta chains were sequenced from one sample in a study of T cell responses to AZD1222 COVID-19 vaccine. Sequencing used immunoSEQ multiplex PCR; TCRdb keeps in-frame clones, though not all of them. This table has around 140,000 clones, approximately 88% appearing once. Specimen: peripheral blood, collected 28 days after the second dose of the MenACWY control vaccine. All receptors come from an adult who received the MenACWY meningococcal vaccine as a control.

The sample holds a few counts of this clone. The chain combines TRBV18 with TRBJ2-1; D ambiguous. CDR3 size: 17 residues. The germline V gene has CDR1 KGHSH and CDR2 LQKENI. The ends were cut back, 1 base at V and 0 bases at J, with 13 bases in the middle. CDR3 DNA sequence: TGTGCCAGCTCACCACGGTGGACGGGTAGCTCCTACAATGAGCAGTTCTTC. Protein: CASSPRWTGSSYNEQFF.

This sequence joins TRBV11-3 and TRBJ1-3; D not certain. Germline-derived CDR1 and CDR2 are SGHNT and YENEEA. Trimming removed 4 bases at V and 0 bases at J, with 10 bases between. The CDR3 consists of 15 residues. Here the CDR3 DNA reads TGTGCCAGCAGCTCTAGACTGATCTCTGGAAACACCATATATTTT. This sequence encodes CASSSRLISGNTIYF.

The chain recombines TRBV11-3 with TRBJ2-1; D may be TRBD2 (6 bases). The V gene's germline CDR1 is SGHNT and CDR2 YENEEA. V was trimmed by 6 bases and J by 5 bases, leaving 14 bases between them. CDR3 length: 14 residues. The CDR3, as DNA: TGTGCCAGCAGGGGTGGGAGGAAGGACAATGAGCAGTTCTTC. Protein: CASRGGRKDNEQFF.

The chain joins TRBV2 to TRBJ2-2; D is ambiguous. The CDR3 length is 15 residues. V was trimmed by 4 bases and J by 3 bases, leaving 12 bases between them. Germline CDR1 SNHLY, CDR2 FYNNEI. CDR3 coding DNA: TGTGCCAGCAGTGGTACTTCTCGATACACCGGGGAGCTGTTTTTT. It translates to CASSGTSRYTGELFF.

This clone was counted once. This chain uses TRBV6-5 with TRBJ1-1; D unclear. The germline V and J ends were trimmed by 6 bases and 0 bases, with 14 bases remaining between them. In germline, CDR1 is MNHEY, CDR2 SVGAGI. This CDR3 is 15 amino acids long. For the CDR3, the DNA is TGTGCCAGCAGCCTGAATAGAGGGATGAACACTGAAGCTTTCTTT. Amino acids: CASSLNRGMNTEAFF.

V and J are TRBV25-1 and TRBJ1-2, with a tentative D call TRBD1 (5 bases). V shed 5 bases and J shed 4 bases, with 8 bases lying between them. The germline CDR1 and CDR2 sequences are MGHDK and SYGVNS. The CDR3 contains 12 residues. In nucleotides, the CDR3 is TGTGCCAGCAGTCCAGGGTTCTATGGCTACACCTTC. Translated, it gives CASSPGFYGYTF.

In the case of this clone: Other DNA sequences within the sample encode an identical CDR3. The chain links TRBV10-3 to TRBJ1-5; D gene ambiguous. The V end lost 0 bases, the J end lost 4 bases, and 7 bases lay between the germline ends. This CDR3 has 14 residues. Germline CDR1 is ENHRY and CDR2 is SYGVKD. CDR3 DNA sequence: TGTGCCATCAGTGAGTCCGGAGGTAATCAGCCCCAGCATTTT. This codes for CAISESGGNQPQHF.

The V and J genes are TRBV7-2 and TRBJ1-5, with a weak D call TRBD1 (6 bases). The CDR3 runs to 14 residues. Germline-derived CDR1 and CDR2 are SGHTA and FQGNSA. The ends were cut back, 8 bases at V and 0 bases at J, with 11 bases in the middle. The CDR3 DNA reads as TGTGCCAGCGGTCAGGGGTATAGCAATCAGCCCCAGCATTTT. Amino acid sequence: CASGQGYSNQPQHF.

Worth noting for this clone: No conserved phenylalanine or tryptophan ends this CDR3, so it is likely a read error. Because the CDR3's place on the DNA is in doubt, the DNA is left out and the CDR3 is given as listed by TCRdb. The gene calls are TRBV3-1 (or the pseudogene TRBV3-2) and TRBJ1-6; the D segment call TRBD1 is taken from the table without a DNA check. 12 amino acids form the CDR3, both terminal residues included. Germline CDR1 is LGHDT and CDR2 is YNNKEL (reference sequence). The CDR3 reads CASSQYRDRLYL.

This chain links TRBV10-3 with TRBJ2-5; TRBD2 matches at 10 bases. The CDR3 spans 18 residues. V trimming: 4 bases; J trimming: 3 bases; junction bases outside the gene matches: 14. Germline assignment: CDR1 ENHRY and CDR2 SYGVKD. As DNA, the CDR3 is TGTGCCATCAGTGGTGGACTAGCGGAGAAGATTTCAGAAGAGACCCAGTACTTC. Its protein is CAISGGLAEKISEETQYF.

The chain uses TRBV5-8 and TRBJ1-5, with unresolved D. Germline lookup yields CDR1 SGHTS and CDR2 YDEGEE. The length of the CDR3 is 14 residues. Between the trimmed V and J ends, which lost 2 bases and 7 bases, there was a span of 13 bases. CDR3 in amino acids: CASSFQRTGQPQHF. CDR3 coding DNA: TGTGCCAGCAGCTTCCAACGGACGGGCCAGCCCCAGCATTTT.

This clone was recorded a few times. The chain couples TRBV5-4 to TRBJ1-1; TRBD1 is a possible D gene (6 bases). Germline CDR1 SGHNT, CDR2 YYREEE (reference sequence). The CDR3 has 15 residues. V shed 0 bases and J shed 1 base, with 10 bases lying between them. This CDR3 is CASSLDGRGNTEAFF. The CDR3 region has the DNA TGTGCCAGCAGCTTGGATGGCAGGGGGAACACTGAAGCTTTCTTT. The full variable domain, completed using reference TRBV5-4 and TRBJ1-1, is ETGVTQSPTHLIKTRGQQVTLRCSSQSGHNTVSWYQQALGQGPQFIFQYYREEENGRGNFPPRFSGLQFPNYSSELNVNALELDDSALYLCASSLDGRGNTEAFFGQGTRLTVV.

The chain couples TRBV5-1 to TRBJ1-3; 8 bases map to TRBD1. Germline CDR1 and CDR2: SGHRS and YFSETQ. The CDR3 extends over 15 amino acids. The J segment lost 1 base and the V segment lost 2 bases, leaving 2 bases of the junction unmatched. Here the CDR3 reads CASSFQGASGNTIYF. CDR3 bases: TGCGCCAGCAGCTTTCAGGGGGCATCTGGAAACACCATATATTTT.

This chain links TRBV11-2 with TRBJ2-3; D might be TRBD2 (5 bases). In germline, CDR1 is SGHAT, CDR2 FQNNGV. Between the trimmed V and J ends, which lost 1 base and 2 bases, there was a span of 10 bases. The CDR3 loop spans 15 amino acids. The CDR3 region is CASSLGYGLTDTQYF. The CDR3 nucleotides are TGTGCCAGCAGCTTAGGATACGGACTCACAGATACGCAGTATTTT. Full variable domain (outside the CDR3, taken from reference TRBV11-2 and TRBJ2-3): EAGVAQSPRYKIIEKRQSVAFWCNPISGHATLYWYQQILGQGPKLLIQFQNNGVVDDSQLPKDRFSAERLKGVDSTLKIQPAKLEDSAVYLCASSLGYGLTDTQYFGPGTRLTVL.